The 10 T cell receptor beta chains reported below all come from one sample, sequenced in a study of CD8 T cells in cerebrospinal fluid in Alzheimer's disease. TCRdb reprocessed the 10x single-cell sequencing reads; each CDR3 protein has one entry and no DNA is given. Its clone listing holds some 840 distinct CDR3 sequences. The sample consisted of cerebrospinal fluid. Receptor source: a human donor with Parkinson's disease.

This clonotype registers large by frequency. The chain combines TRBV20-1 with TRBJ2-3. CDR3 length: 16 residues. The germline gives CDR1 DFQATT, CDR2 SNEGSKA (reference sequence). CDR3 sequence: CSARDRSSLATDTQYF.

This clonotype is deemed medium-sized by its frequency. This rearrangement joins TRBV6-2 or TRBV6-3 to TRBJ2-5; the D gene TCRdb calls, TRBD1, cannot be checked with no DNA. CDR3 length: 13 residues. Germline loops: CDR1 MNHEY, CDR2 SVGEGT. The CDR3 spells CASSYKGGETQYF.

The chain's CDR3 is CASSLATGASEKLFF. The chain is built from TRBV5-6 and TRBJ1-4; TCRdb's D call of TRBD1 is untestable without DNA. The germline V gene has CDR1 SGHDT and CDR2 YYEEEE. The CDR3 loop spans 15 amino acids.

Measured by frequency, this clonotype is medium-sized (0.01 to 0.1%). The rearrangement joins TRBV13 to TRBJ1-4. This CDR3 comprises 15 residues. Germline V gene sequence: CDR1 PRHDT, CDR2 FYEKMQ (reference sequence). The CDR3 loop reads CASSFGGTLGEKLFF.

According to its frequency, this clonotype is medium-sized. The chain carries TRBV5-1 and TRBJ2-5. Germline CDR1 is SGHRS and CDR2 is YFSETQ. This CDR3 has 12 residues. The CDR3 loop reads CASSLGWETQYF.

In terms of frequency, this clonotype is medium-sized. J is TRBJ2-7 and V is TRBV13; TCRdb indicates TRBD2, and absent DNA this call remains unverified. In germline, CDR1 is PRHDT, CDR2 FYEKMQ (reference sequence). The CDR3 is made up of 16 amino acids. CDR3 protein: CASSLGPGTSSYEQYF.

Frequency places this clonotype as medium-sized. The chain carries TRBV6-5 and TRBJ2-3. The V gene's germline CDR1 is MNHEY and CDR2 SVGAGI. The CDR3 sequence is 14 residues long. CDR3 in amino acids: CASSYRVGTDTQYF.

The V call is TRBV9, the J call TRBJ2-3; checking the TCRdb D call of TRBD1 is not possible without DNA. Germline values: CDR1 SGDLS, CDR2 YYNGEE. CDR3 size: 16 residues. The CDR3 sequence is CASSVVLRGAIDTQYF.

This sequence joins TRBV20-1 and TRBJ2-7; TCRdb lists TRBD1, though no DNA is available to test this call. CDR1 and CDR2 from the germline V gene are DFQATT and SNEGSKA (reference sequence). The CDR3 consists of 14 residues. Here the CDR3 reads CSARGGGNSYEQYF.

This chain links TRBV6-4 with TRBJ2-2. The germline CDR1 and CDR2 sequences are MRHNA and SNTAGT. CDR3 length equals 13 residues. The CDR3 is CASSDRVTGELFF.